This is a list of T cell receptor beta chains from one sample in a study of technical replicates of blood from several donors. Repertoires were generated with immunoSEQ multiplex PCR, while TCRdb's copy carries only in-frame clones and drops some. The profile shows more than 45,000 clones, 85% to 95% of them singletons. The sequencing input was PBMCs. The receptors shown here come from a human donor in good health. Some clones in this sample may be carry-over from other donors' samples. Each CDR3 is given without its conserved first and last residue.

v_gene	j_gene	CDR3aa
TRBV27	TRBJ2-6	ASKFAGSGANVLT
TRBV11-2	TRBJ1-3	ASSSTGSSGNTIY
TRBV10-1	TRBJ2-2	ARLTKQSAGELF
TRBV13	TRBJ2-2	ASSPGVSAPPITGELF
TRBV2	TRBJ1-2	ASRLGQNYGYT
TRBV11-3	TRBJ2-3	ASSTTGTGVTDTQY
TRBV7-8	TRBJ1-2	ASSLRSTYGYT
TRBV27	TRBJ1-1	ASSYGVGNTEAF
TRBV6-5	TRBJ1-6	ASKQGKNNSPLH
TRBV7-3	TRBJ2-1	ASSLSLYNEQF
TRBV9	TRBJ1-6	ASSVWDSHNSPLH
TRBV7-3	TRBJ2-2	ASSFSRGTGSTGELF
TRBV2	TRBJ1-5	ASMGEPEQGFTNQPQH
TRBV6-7	TRBJ1-2	ASYLGQPYGYT
TRBV4-1	TRBJ2-7	ASSQGRSSSYEQY
TRBV6-5	TRBJ2-2	ASRPVTETTGELF
TRBV6-5	TRBJ2-7	ASSYSVGGDSYEQY
TRBV11-3	TRBJ2-2	ASRQGANTGELF
TRBV6-4	TRBJ1-2	ASSADPGHSYGYT
TRBV15	TRBJ2-2	ATSRVHPNTGELF
TRBV11-1	TRBJ1-6	ASSAGRGESPLH
TRBV7-3	TRBJ2-7	ASSLTLTSEQY
TRBV5-6	TRBJ2-2	ASTRVLRDTGELF
TRBV27	TRBJ2-7	ASSLGTGYEQY
TRBV14	TRBJ2-1	ASSQPGLAGFDKQF
TRBV19	TRBJ1-5	ASSLEEFGNQPQH
TRBV6-5	TRBJ2-7	ASSLRGEQY
TRBV7-9	TRBJ2-5	ASRGQSTGTGSETQY
TRBV5-4	TRBJ2-3	ASSRGLAGVVTDTQY
TRBV7-8	TRBJ2-1	ASSYDWRYEQF
TRBV13	TRBJ1-2	ASSLSDREPT
TRBV7-2	TRBJ2-7	ASSLDGSRSTRQY
TRBV6-1	TRBJ1-2	ASSDGAIGGGHT
TRBV7-2	TRBJ1-2	ASSSNLQGSGYT
TRBV6-1	TRBJ2-7	ASSEGDTSYEQY
TRBV6-1	TRBJ1-1	ASSRSGNTEAF
TRBV19	TRBJ2-5	ASSQGSSGSETQY
TRBV9	TRBJ2-1	ASSVALYNEQF
TRBV4-1	TRBJ2-1	ASSQSGGLQLVNEQF
TRBV7-9	TRBJ2-1	ASSATGNEQF
TRBV5-1	TRBJ2-5	ASRKGGANGETQY
TRBV5-1	TRBJ1-2	ASSFRAGGYT
TRBV6-6	TRBJ1-2	ASSYPNSGYT
TRBV29-1	TRBJ1-1	SVDGPGVYTEAF
TRBV19	TRBJ2-7	ASSANGQGARGEQY
TRBV30	TRBJ2-7	AWSSLAGPGEQY
TRBV5-6	TRBJ2-7	ASSSFVGQGNDEQY
TRBV11-2	TRBJ2-1	ASSKDLAGVLDEQF
TRBV2	TRBJ1-2	ASSEEGRRLGYT
TRBV6-5	TRBJ1-2	ATGQGYGYT
TRBV4-3	TRBJ2-5	ASSQLRGTSGSAETQY
TRBV7-2	TRBJ1-2	ASSVSRWGAT
TRBV9	TRBJ1-1	ASSVGQGAYHTEAF
TRBV4-2	TRBJ1-1	ASSPQNTEAF
TRBV2	TRBJ1-1	ASRGDGGQVAF